This TCR beta chain was recorded in a study of cytomegalovirus exposure and HLA in healthy donors. PCR employed 60 Vbeta and 13 Jbeta primers. Clones were sequenced by immunoSEQ multiplex PCR, and TCRdb holds only the in-frame ones, with some missing. Of more than 150,000 clones in the sample, 70% to 85% were seen once. Per germline, CDR1 SNHLY and CDR2 FYNNEI. V shed 3 bases and J shed 5 bases, with 5 bases lying between them. The CDR3 is 12 residues long. The table lists this clone with a count of one. Sequenced material: PBMCs. The source is a woman aged 45-59 years in good health and CMV-seropositive. J is TRBJ2-1 and V is TRBV2, with no clear D. The CDR3 DNA sequence: TGTGCCAGCAGTGACGGTAACAATGAGCAGTTCTTC. This codes for CASSDGNNEQFF.